This entry is about one T cell receptor (beta chain). The antigen remains unidentified. Per the germline V gene, CDR1 is SGHVS and CDR2 is FQNEAQ. CDR3 size: 11 residues. V was trimmed by 5 bases and J by 3 bases, leaving 3 bases between them. The sample originates from a study of T cell repertoires in cytomegalovirus infection. TCRdb analysed the reads with MiXCR anew, one entry per CDR3 protein. The repertoire holds about 60,000 distinct CDR3 sequences, with around 18% as singletons. This clonotype was obtained from a human donor in good health (CMV status not recorded). Some clones in this sample may be carry-over from other donors' samples. This chain joins TRBV7-8 and TRBJ2-3; no firm D call. The starting material was CD8+ T cells from cultured PBMCs, obtained from culture after CMV antigen stimulation. The CDR3 nucleotides are TGTGCCAGCAGCACAACAGATACGCAGTATTTT. As protein: CASSTTDTQYF. The variable domain in full, completed from reference TRBV7-8 and TRBJ2-3, reads GAGVSQSPRYKVAKRGQDVALRCDPISGHVSLFWYQQALGQGPEFLTYFQNEAQLDKSGLPSDRFFAERPEGSVSTLKIQRTQQEDSAVYLCASSTTDTQYFGPGTRLTVL.